The 15 T cell receptor beta chains reported below all come from one sample, sequenced in a study of T-cell reconstitution after alpha-beta-depleted transplantation in children. Researchers prepared the TCRbeta library using unique molecular identifiers, the study reports. From the PCR reads, TCRdb called clonotypes with MiXCR, one entry per CDR3 protein. This sample has approximately 300,000 distinct CDR3 sequences; around a tenth occur once, and the top ten carry around 24%. The sequencing used peripheral blood, collected 180 days after TCRalphabeta/CD19-depleted stem cell transplant. These receptors originate from a male patient aged 2-9 years who had a stem cell transplant for chronic granulomatous disease, so the T cells may come from the graft donor.

This clonotype has ten or more counts. The rearrangement joins TRBV15 to TRBJ1-4; the D is unclear. Looked up from germline, CDR1 is LNHNV and CDR2 is YYDKDF (reference sequence). The V and J ends lost 1 base and 0 bases respectively, with 15 bases between them. There are 18 residues in the CDR3. DNA for the CDR3: TGTGCCACCAGCAGAGTTCTGGCAATTTTTGCAACTAATGAAAAACTGTTTTTT. As protein: CATSRVLAIFATNEKLFF.

In its sample, this clonotype was seen many times. The chain couples TRBV7-8 to TRBJ1-5; TRBD1 aligns across 10 bases. Per germline, CDR1 SGHVS and CDR2 FQNEAQ. This CDR3 has 14 residues. V shed 4 bases, J shed 11 bases, and the junction held 8 bases outside the gene matches. The CDR3 bases are TGTGCCAGCAGCTCGATGACAGGGGGCGAAGCCCAGCATTTT. Its translation is CASSSMTGGEAQHF. Combining the CDR3 with reference TRBV7-8 and TRBJ1-5 gives the whole variable domain GAGVSQSPRYKVAKRGQDVALRCDPISGHVSLFWYQQALGQGPEFLTYFQNEAQLDKSGLPSDRFFAERPEGSVSTLKIQRTQQEDSAVYLCASSSMTGGEAQHFGDGTRLSIL.

This clonotype was picked up many times. V is TRBV5-5 and J is TRBJ1-2, with D unresolved. The ends were cut back, 1 base at V and 8 bases at J, with 15 bases in the middle. Germline V gene data show CDR1 as SGHKS and CDR2 as YYEKEE (reference sequence). This CDR3 spans 14 amino acids. CDR3 DNA: TGTGCCAGCAGCTTGAACATCGGGAGCTGGGGCTACACCTTC. Translated, it gives CASSLNIGSWGYTF.

This sequence joins TRBV19 and TRBJ2-3; 14 bases fit TRBD2. V lost 5 bases and J lost 5; bases outside the gene matches: 12. Germline CDR1 is LNHDA and CDR2 is SQIVND (reference sequence). The CDR3 loop spans 18 amino acids. The CDR3 DNA follows: TGTGCCAGTAGTCCCCGACTAGCGGGGGGGCAAATGAGAGATACGCAGTATTTT. Translated, it gives CASSPRLAGGQMRDTQYF.

This clonotype occurred many times. The chain employs TRBV12-3 or TRBV12-4 and TRBJ2-7; D possibly corresponds to TRBD2 (6 bases). The V gene lost 5 bases and the J gene lost 4 bases, with 18 bases spanning the gap. This CDR3 contains 15 residues. The CDR3 protein is CASSISQGGDYEQYF. CDR3 sequence (DNA): TGTGCCAGCAGTATTTCCCAGGGAGGAGATTACGAGCAGTACTTC.

The V gene is TRBV7-9, the J gene TRBJ2-5; weak D call: TRBD1 (5 bases). Germline CDR1 and CDR2: SEHNR and FQNEAQ (reference sequence). The CDR3 is 14 residues long. Trimming took 3 bases from V and 5 from J, leaving 13 bases between them. CDR3 amino acids: CASSLGRPLETQYF. CDR3 sequence (DNA): TGTGCCAGCAGCTTGGGGCGTCCCTTGGAGACCCAGTACTTC. Combining the CDR3 with reference TRBV7-9 and TRBJ2-5 gives the whole variable domain DTGVSQNPRHKITKRGQNVTFRCDPISEHNRLYWYRQTLGQGPEFLTYFQNEAQLEKSRLLSDRFSAERPKGSFSTLEIQRTEQGDSAMYLCASSLGRPLETQYFGPGTRLLVL.

This clonotype was seen at least ten times. V usage is TRBV5-8 and J usage is TRBJ2-2; D is ambiguous. In germline, CDR1 is SGHTS, CDR2 YDEGEE. Trimming stripped 2 bases from V and 2 bases from J, with 7 bases between. The CDR3 runs to 14 residues. The CDR3 nucleotides are TGTGCCAGCAGCTTCAGCACCAACACCGGGGAGCTGTTTTTT. Translating it yields CASSFSTNTGELFF.

This clonotype was observed at least ten times. The gene calls are TRBV18 and TRBJ1-3, with D hard to call. Trimming stripped 3 bases from V and 4 bases from J, with 10 bases between. Germline lookup yields CDR1 KGHSH and CDR2 LQKENI. The CDR3 contains 14 residues. The CDR3 region is CASSPQNSGNTIYF. The CDR3 bases are TGTGCCAGCTCACCTCAGAACTCAGGAAACACCATATATTTT.

The V call is TRBV5-4, the J call TRBJ2-3; the D gene is possibly TRBD1 (5 bases). CDR3 length equals 15 residues. In germline, CDR1 is SGHNT, CDR2 YYREEE (reference sequence). The V end was cut by 5 bases, the J end by 5 bases, with 18 bases between. The CDR3 coding sequence is TGTGCCAGCAGATCCCTTTCCCCTAGGGGAGATACGCAGTATTTT. It encodes CASRSLSPRGDTQYF.

In this sample, this clonotype turned up many times. V usage is TRBV5-1 and J usage is TRBJ2-1; D ambiguous. Trimming removed 1 base at V and 1 base at J, with 12 bases between. Germline assignment: CDR1 SGHRS and CDR2 YFSETQ. The CDR3 loop spans 16 amino acids. CDR3 sequence reads: CASSLLITHSYNEQFF. The CDR3 DNA follows: TGCGCCAGCAGCTTGCTCATTACCCATTCCTACAATGAGCAGTTCTTC.

This clonotype was picked up many times. V gene TRBV6-2 or TRBV6-3 combines with J gene TRBJ2-7; unclear D gene. CDR3 length: 11 residues. The germline V gene encodes CDR1 MNHEY and CDR2 SVGEGT. Trimming took off 7 bases at V and 3 bases at J, with 7 bases between the two ends. CDR3 residues: CASTTYYEQYF. For the CDR3, the DNA is TGTGCCAGCACCACCTACTACGAGCAGTACTTC.

This clonotype came up a few times. The chain is built from TRBV28 and TRBJ2-2, with TRBD2 matching over 8 bases. The germline V gene encodes CDR1 MDHEN and CDR2 SYDVKM. The CDR3 totals 16 residues. Unmatched junction bases numbered 19, after V lost 11 bases and J lost 8 bases. The CDR3 loop is CACPGWAGGSRGELFF. The CDR3 DNA follows: TGTGCCTGCCCAGGGTGGGCGGGAGGATCAAGGGGGGAGCTGTTTTTT.

There are many counts of this clonotype. The chain joins TRBV12-3 or TRBV12-4 to TRBJ2-7, with 7 nucleotides matching TRBD1. CDR3 length equals 13 residues. V was pared by 5 bases and J by 3 bases, with 4 bases of the junction left unmatched. The CDR3 loop is CASSLGTVYEQYF. CDR3 DNA: TGTGCCAGCAGTCTAGGGACAGTCTACGAGCAGTACTTC.

As concerns this clonotype: With a much larger clone just one base away, this may be a read error. The genes are TRBV9 and TRBJ2-1; D possibly matches TRBD1 or TRBD2 (5 bases each). CDR1 is SGDLS, CDR2 YYNGEE, per germline. The V gene lost 1 base and the J gene lost 9 bases, with 17 bases spanning the gap. The CDR3 length is 15 residues. CDR3 DNA: TGTGCCAGCAGCGTACGTCCGGTCGGGGCCGGTGAGCAGTTCTTC. This codes for CASSVRPVGAGEQFF.

This clonotype was counted many times. This chain connects TRBV20-1 to TRBJ2-5; 8 bases agree with TRBD1. V dropped 5 bases and J dropped 5; count of bases not matched to a gene: 13. The germline V gene encodes CDR1 DFQATT and CDR2 SNEGSKA (reference sequence). This CDR3 is 15 amino acids long. CDR3 in amino acids: CSAGGQGGYSETQYF. The CDR3 nucleotides are TGCAGTGCTGGAGGACAGGGTGGGTACTCTGAGACCCAGTACTTC.